This TCR beta chain comes out of a study of T cells after yellow fever vaccination. Conversion of TCR transcripts into cDNA relied on 5'RACE template switching, which added a universal primer site and UMIs. Each CDR3 protein gets one entry after TCRdb re-called the 5' RACE reads with MiXCR. The table records about 580,000 distinct CDR3 sequences, roughly 17% of them present only once. Germline V gene data show CDR1 as SGHAT and CDR2 as FQNNGV. The CDR3 is 13 residues long. V lost 3 bases and J 7 bases, leaving 12 bases between the germline ends. Whole-study findings and limits: Among all clonotypes, a small share was observed in both CD4 and CD8 compartments.

This clonotype was recorded once. Its antigen is not known. Here the sequenced sample was PBMCs, taken less than 6 days after the first yellow fever vaccination. This TCR came from a man aged 18 to 30 who received the YFV17D yellow fever vaccine. The V call is TRBV11-2, the J call TRBJ1-1; D not resolved. The CDR3 sequence: CASSLVANYEAFF. CDR3 sequence (DNA): TGTGCCAGCAGCTTGGTAGCTAACTATGAAGCTTTCTTT.